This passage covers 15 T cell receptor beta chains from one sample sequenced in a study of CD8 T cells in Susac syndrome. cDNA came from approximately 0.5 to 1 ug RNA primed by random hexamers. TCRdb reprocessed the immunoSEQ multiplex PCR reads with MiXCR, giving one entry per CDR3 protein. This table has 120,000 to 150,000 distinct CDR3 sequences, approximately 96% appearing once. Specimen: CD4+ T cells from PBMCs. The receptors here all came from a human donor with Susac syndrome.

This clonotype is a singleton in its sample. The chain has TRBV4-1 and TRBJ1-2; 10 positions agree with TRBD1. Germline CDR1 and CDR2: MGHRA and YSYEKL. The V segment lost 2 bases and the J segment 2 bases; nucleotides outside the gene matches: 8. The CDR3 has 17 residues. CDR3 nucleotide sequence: TGCGCCAGCAGCCAACCCGGCCGGGGACAGGGGAACTATGGCTACACCTTC. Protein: CASSQPGRGQGNYGYTF.

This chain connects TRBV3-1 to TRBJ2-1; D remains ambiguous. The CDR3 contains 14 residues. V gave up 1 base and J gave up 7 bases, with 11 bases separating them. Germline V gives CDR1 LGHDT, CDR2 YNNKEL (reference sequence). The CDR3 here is CASSQAGRGNEQFF. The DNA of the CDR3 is TGTGCCAGCAGCCAAGCCGGCCGTGGGAATGAGCAGTTCTTC.

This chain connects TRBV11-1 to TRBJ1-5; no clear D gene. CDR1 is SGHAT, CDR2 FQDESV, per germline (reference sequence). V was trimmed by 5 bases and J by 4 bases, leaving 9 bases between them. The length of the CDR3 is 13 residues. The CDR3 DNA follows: TGTGCCAGCAGCCGCGGCCAGAATCAGCCCCAGCATTTT. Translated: CASSRGQNQPQHF.

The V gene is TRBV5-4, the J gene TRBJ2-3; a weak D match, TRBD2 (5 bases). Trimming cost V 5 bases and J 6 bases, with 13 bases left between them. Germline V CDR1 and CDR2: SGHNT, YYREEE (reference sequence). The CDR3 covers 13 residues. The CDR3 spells CASRQNRGDTQYF. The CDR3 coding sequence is TGTGCCAGCAGGCAGAACAGAGGGGATACGCAGTATTTT.

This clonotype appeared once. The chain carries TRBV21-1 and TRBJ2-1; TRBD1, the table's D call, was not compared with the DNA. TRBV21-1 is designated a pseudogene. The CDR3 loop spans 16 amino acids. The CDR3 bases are TGTGCCAGCAGCAAACGGGGGCAGGGGAGGAGGAATGAGCAGTTCTTC. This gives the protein CASSKRGQGRRNEQFF.

CDR3: CSARSGGTYNEQFF. The CDR3 DNA follows: TGCAGTGCTAGGAGCGGGGGGACCTACAATGAGCAGTTCTTC. The chain employs TRBV20-1 and TRBJ2-1, with 9 positions matching TRBD2. From germline, CDR1 is DFQATT and CDR2 SNEGSKA (reference sequence). The ends lost 3 bases at V and 2 bases at J; junction bases unmatched: 2. The CDR3 has 14 residues.

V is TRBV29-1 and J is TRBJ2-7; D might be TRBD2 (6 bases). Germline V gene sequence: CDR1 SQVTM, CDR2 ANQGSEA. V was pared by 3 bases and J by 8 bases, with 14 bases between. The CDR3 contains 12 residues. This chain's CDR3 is CSVDVMGGQQYF. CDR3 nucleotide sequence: TGCAGCGTTGACGTCATGGGGGGTCAGCAGTACTTC.

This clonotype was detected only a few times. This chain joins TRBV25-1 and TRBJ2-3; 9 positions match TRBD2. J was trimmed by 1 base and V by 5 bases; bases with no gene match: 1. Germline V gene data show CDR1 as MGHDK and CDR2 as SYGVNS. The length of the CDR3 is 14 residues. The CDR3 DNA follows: TGTGCCAGCAGTCAGCGGGGGGGCACAGATACGCAGTATTTT. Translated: CASSQRGGTDTQYF.

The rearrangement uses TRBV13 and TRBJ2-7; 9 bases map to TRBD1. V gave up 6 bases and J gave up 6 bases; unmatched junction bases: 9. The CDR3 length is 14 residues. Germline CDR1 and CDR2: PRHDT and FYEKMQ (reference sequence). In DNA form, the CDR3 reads TGTGCCAGCAGATCTGGGACAGGGAAGATCGAGCAGTACTTC. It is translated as CASRSGTGKIEQYF.

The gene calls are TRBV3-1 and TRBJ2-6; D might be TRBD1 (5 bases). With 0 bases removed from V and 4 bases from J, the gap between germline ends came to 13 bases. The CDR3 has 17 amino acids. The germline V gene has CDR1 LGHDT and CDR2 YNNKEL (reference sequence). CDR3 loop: CASSQDGRAAGANVLTF. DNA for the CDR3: TGTGCCAGCAGCCAAGATGGCAGGGCGGCGGGGGCCAACGTCCTGACTTTC. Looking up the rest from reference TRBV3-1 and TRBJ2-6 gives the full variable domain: DTAVSQTPKYLVTQMGNDKSIKCEQNLGHDTMYWYKQDSKKFLKIMFSYNNKELIINETVPNRFSPKSPDKAHLNLHINSLELGDSAVYFCASSQDGRAAGANVLTFGAGSRLTVL.

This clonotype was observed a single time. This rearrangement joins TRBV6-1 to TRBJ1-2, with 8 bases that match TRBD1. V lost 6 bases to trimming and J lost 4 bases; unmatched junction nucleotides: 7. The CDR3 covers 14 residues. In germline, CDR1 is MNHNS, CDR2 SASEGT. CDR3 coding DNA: TGTGCCAGCAGAACTGGGACAGGCCGCTATGGCTACACCTTC. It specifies CASRTGTGRYGYTF.

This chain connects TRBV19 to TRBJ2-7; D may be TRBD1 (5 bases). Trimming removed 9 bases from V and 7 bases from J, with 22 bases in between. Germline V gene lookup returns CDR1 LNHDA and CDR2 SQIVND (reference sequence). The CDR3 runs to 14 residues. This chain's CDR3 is CASTPPRAGLEQYF. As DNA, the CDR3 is TGTGCCAGCACCCCCCCCCGGGCAGGGCTAGAGCAGTACTTC.

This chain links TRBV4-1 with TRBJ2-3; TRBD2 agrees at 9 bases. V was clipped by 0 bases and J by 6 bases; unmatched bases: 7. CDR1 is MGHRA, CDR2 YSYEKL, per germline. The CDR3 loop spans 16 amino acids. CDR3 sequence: CASSQDRTSGLDTQYF. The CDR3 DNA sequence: TGCGCCAGCAGCCAAGATAGAACTAGCGGGTTGGATACGCAGTATTTT.

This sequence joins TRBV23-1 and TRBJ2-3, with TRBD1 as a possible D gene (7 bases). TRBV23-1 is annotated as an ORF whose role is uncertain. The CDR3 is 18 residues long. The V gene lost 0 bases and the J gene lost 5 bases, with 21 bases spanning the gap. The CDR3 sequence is CASSQSRGGQGGRDTQYF. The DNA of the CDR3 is TGCGCCAGCAGTCAATCGAGAGGTGGCCAGGGGGGACGAGATACGCAGTATTTT.

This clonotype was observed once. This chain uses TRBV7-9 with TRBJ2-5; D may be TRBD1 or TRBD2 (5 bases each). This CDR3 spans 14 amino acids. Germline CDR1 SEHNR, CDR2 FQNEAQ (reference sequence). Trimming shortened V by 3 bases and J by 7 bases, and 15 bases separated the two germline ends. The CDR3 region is CASSFAEGAGTQYF. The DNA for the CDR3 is TGTGCCAGCAGCTTTGCCGAAGGGGCGGGGACCCAGTACTTC. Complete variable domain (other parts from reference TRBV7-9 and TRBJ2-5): DTGVSQNPRHKITKRGQNVTFRCDPISEHNRLYWYRQTLGQGPEFLTYFQNEAQLEKSRLLSDRFSAERPKGSFSTLEIQRTEQGDSAMYLCASSFAEGAGTQYFGPGTRLLVL.